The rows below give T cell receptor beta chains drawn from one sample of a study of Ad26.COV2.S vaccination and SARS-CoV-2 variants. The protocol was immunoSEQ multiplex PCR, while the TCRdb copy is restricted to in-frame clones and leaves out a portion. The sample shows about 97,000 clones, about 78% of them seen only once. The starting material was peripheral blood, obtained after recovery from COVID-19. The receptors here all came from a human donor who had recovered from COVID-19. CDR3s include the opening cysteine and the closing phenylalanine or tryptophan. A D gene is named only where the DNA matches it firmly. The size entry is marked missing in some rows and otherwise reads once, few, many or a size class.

cdr3_nt: TGTGCCAGCAGTTTAGCCAGGTACTATGGCTACACCTTC
cdr3_aa: CASSLARYYGYTF
d_call: NA
v_call: TRBV12-3/TRBV12-4
clone_size: NA
j_call: TRBJ1-2

cdr3_nt: TGTGCCAGCAGCCGGTACCTCCCAGATACGCAGTATTTT
cdr3_aa: CASSRYLPDTQYF
d_call: NA
v_call: TRBV7-2
clone_size: once
j_call: TRBJ2-3

cdr3_nt: TGTGCCAGCAGTTTAGCCCCACGGGACGGATCTAACTATGGCTACACCTTC
cdr3_aa: CASSLAPRDGSNYGYTF
d_call: NA
v_call: TRBV27
clone_size: NA
j_call: TRBJ1-2

cdr3_nt: TGTGCCAGCAGCCAAGGATCCCAGGTCGAGCAGTACTTC
cdr3_aa: CASSQGSQVEQYF
d_call: NA
v_call: TRBV3-1/TRBV3-2
clone_size: NA
j_call: TRBJ2-7

cdr3_nt: TGTGCCAGCAGCTACGGGACGGATCAGCCCCAGCATTTT
cdr3_aa: CASSYGTDQPQHF
d_call: NA
v_call: TRBV3-1/TRBV3-2
clone_size: NA
j_call: TRBJ1-5

cdr3_nt: TGTGCCAGCAGCAGAGGGAGGGAGCTGTTTTTT
cdr3_aa: CASSRGRELFF
d_call: NA
v_call: TRBV3-1/TRBV3-2
clone_size: NA
j_call: TRBJ2-2

cdr3_nt: TGTGCCAGCAGCCCAGACCAATCTCTCTATGGCTACACCTTC
cdr3_aa: CASSPDQSLYGYTF
d_call: NA
v_call: TRBV13
clone_size: NA
j_call: TRBJ1-2

cdr3_nt: TGTGCCACCAGAACAAGTGCCGTCACAGATACGCAGTATTTT
cdr3_aa: CATRTSAVTDTQYF
d_call: NA
v_call: TRBV24-1
clone_size: NA
j_call: TRBJ2-3

cdr3_nt: TGTGCCAGCAGCTTTACGAGCGAAGAGACCCAGTACTTC
cdr3_aa: CASSFTSEETQYF
d_call: NA
v_call: TRBV7-9
clone_size: NA
j_call: TRBJ2-5

cdr3_nt: TGTGCCAGCAGCTCTTATACCGGGGAGCTGTTTTTT
cdr3_aa: CASSSYTGELFF
d_call: NA
v_call: TRBV6-5
clone_size: NA
j_call: TRBJ2-2

cdr3_nt: TGTGCCAGCAGTGGCCGGGAGCGGTACTCACCCCTCCACTTT
cdr3_aa: CASSGRERYSPLHF
d_call: NA
v_call: TRBV2
clone_size: NA
j_call: TRBJ1-6

cdr3_nt: TGTGCCAGCAGCTTAGGTCACAGGCGGGGTTCACCCCTCCACTTT
cdr3_aa: CASSLGHRRGSPLHF
d_call: NA
v_call: TRBV11-2
clone_size: NA
j_call: TRBJ1-6

cdr3_nt: TGTGCCAGCAGCTTAGACCCTACTTACTATGGCTACACCTTC
cdr3_aa: CASSLDPTYYGYTF
d_call: NA
v_call: TRBV11-2
clone_size: NA
j_call: TRBJ1-2

cdr3_nt: TGTGCCAGTAGTATAGGGGGCTATAGCAATCAGCCCCAGCATTTT
cdr3_aa: CASSIGGYSNQPQHF
d_call: NA
v_call: TRBV19
clone_size: NA
j_call: TRBJ1-5

cdr3_nt: TGTGCCAGCAGAGCGGGACAGGGGGCCTATGGCTACACCTTC
cdr3_aa: CASRAGQGAYGYTF
d_call: TRBD1
v_call: TRBV6-4
clone_size: NA
j_call: TRBJ1-2

cdr3_nt: TGCGCCAGCAGCAACCCGGGACTCCAAGATACGCAGTATTTT
cdr3_aa: CASSNPGLQDTQYF
d_call: NA
v_call: TRBV5-1
clone_size: NA
j_call: TRBJ2-3

cdr3_nt: TGTGCCAGCAGGGGACAACCCTACTACAATGAGCAGTTCTTC
cdr3_aa: CASRGQPYYNEQFF
d_call: NA
v_call: TRBV6-5
clone_size: once
j_call: TRBJ2-1

cdr3_nt: TGTGCCAGCAGCTTGGGGGGAGAAAAACTGTTTTTT
cdr3_aa: CASSLGGEKLFF
d_call: NA
v_call: TRBV5-5
clone_size: few
j_call: TRBJ1-4

cdr3_nt: TGTGCCAGCAGCTTAGACGTATCGTTGTACAATGAGCAGTTCTTC
cdr3_aa: CASSLDVSLYNEQFF
d_call: NA
v_call: TRBV7-2
clone_size: NA
j_call: TRBJ2-1

cdr3_nt: TGTGCCAGCAGTTACATAGATAGCAATCAGCCCCAGCATTTT
cdr3_aa: CASSYIDSNQPQHF
d_call: NA
v_call: TRBV6-2/TRBV6-3
clone_size: NA
j_call: TRBJ1-5

cdr3_nt: TGCGCCAGCAGCCCCCGGGGTGATACGCAGTATTTT
cdr3_aa: CASSPRGDTQYF
d_call: NA
v_call: TRBV4-1
clone_size: NA
j_call: TRBJ2-3

cdr3_nt: TGTGCCAGCAACCCGGGACAGGGGGACGAGCAGTACTTC
cdr3_aa: CASNPGQGDEQYF
d_call: TRBD1
v_call: TRBV3-1/TRBV3-2
clone_size: few
j_call: TRBJ2-7

cdr3_nt: TGTGCCAGCACCGGTAACAGGGGGAAAGGCACCGGGGAGCTGTTTTTT
cdr3_aa: CASTGNRGKGTGELFF
d_call: TRBD1
v_call: TRBV7-9
clone_size: NA
j_call: TRBJ2-2

cdr3_nt: TGTGCCAGCAGTCCAAACCGAACCTCAAATGAAAAACTGTTTTTT
cdr3_aa: CASSPNRTSNEKLFF
d_call: NA
v_call: TRBV2
clone_size: NA
j_call: TRBJ1-4

cdr3_nt: TGTGCCAGCTCATCCTGGACAGGGGAAAGAAACACCATATATTTT
cdr3_aa: CASSSWTGERNTIYF
d_call: TRBD1
v_call: TRBV18
clone_size: NA
j_call: TRBJ1-3

cdr3_nt: TGCGCCAGCAGCGGGATCGGCAGCTCTGGGGCCAACGTCCTGACTTTC
cdr3_aa: CASSGIGSSGANVLTF
d_call: NA
v_call: TRBV4-1
clone_size: once
j_call: TRBJ2-6

cdr3_nt: TGTGCCACCAAGGGGACTAGCGGGTCCTTGTCCTACAATGAGCAGTTCTTC
cdr3_aa: CATKGTSGSLSYNEQFF
d_call: TRBD2
v_call: TRBV10-3
clone_size: NA
j_call: TRBJ2-1

cdr3_nt: TGTGCCAGCAGCGAATACCGGGACAACTATGGCTACACCTTC
cdr3_aa: CASSEYRDNYGYTF
d_call: NA
v_call: TRBV5-4
clone_size: NA
j_call: TRBJ1-2

cdr3_nt: TGTGCCAGCATCCTCGGGGGGCAGCAGTACTTC
cdr3_aa: CASILGGQQYF
d_call: NA
v_call: TRBV27
clone_size: NA
j_call: TRBJ2-7

cdr3_nt: TGCAGCGTTGGAGGGGCGATAGGAGAGACCCAGTACTTC
cdr3_aa: CSVGGAIGETQYF
d_call: NA
v_call: TRBV29-1
clone_size: NA
j_call: TRBJ2-5

cdr3_nt: TGTGCCAGCAGCTTGACGGACATGTACAATGAGCAGTTCTTC
cdr3_aa: CASSLTDMYNEQFF
d_call: NA
v_call: TRBV5-5
clone_size: NA
j_call: TRBJ2-1

cdr3_nt: TGTGCCAGCAGTTTAATCGGGCCGGCACGAGAGACCCAGTACTTC
cdr3_aa: CASSLIGPARETQYF
d_call: NA
v_call: TRBV28
clone_size: NA
j_call: TRBJ2-5

cdr3_nt: TGTGCCAGCAGCCAAGATATGGGGTACACTGAAGCTTTCTTT
cdr3_aa: CASSQDMGYTEAFF
d_call: NA
v_call: TRBV4-2
clone_size: NA
j_call: TRBJ1-1

cdr3_nt: TGTGCCAGCCGCCAGGGGATCACCGGGGAGCTGTTTTTT
cdr3_aa: CASRQGITGELFF
d_call: NA
v_call: TRBV2
clone_size: NA
j_call: TRBJ2-2

cdr3_nt: TGCAGCGTTGGGGAGGAGACCCAGTACTTC
cdr3_aa: CSVGEETQYF
d_call: NA
v_call: TRBV29-1
clone_size: once
j_call: TRBJ2-5

cdr3_nt: TGCGCCAGCAGTCAGGGGGGGCAGTCCCAAGCTCGTAATGAAAAACTGTTTTTT
cdr3_aa: CASSQGGQSQARNEKLFF
d_call: TRBD1
v_call: TRBV5-1
clone_size: NA
j_call: TRBJ1-4

cdr3_nt: TGCAGCGTTGATACGGGGGGGTATTACGAGCAGTACTTC
cdr3_aa: CSVDTGGYYEQYF
d_call: TRBD2
v_call: TRBV29-1
clone_size: NA
j_call: TRBJ2-7

cdr3_nt: TGTGCCAGCAGTTACGCGCACGGGACCTCACCCCTCCACTTT
cdr3_aa: CASSYAHGTSPLHF
d_call: NA
v_call: TRBV6-5
clone_size: medium-sized
j_call: TRBJ1-6

cdr3_nt: TGCAGCGTTGTTGCCGGACAGGTCGCAAGGCCCTACACCTTC
cdr3_aa: CSVVAGQVARPYTF
d_call: TRBD1
v_call: TRBV29-1
clone_size: NA
j_call: TRBJ1-2

cdr3_nt: TGTGCCACCAGCAGAGCCCAACAGGGGGCTGGGGAAAAACTGTTTTTT
cdr3_aa: CATSRAQQGAGEKLFF
d_call: TRBD1
v_call: TRBV15
clone_size: NA
j_call: TRBJ1-4

cdr3_nt: TGTGCCAGCAGCTCCCTCCCGGGACACCTAACGAGCTCCTACAATGAGCAGTTCTTC
cdr3_aa: CASSSLPGHLTSSYNEQFF
d_call: NA
v_call: TRBV7-3
clone_size: NA
j_call: TRBJ2-1

cdr3_nt: TGTGCCACCAGTGATGGGACAGGGAGGAGAGGCTACACCTTC
cdr3_aa: CATSDGTGRRGYTF
d_call: TRBD1
v_call: TRBV24-1
clone_size: NA
j_call: TRBJ1-2

cdr3_nt: TGTGCCAGCAGTTTAAATGGGGCGAGGGATGGGTCCAACGACGAGCAGTACTTC
cdr3_aa: CASSLNGARDGSNDEQYF
d_call: NA
v_call: TRBV28
clone_size: once
j_call: TRBJ2-7

cdr3_nt: TGTGCCAGCAGCCGAAACCGGGACAGTAGCACAGATACGCAGTATTTT
cdr3_aa: CASSRNRDSSTDTQYF
d_call: TRBD1
v_call: TRBV6-6
clone_size: NA
j_call: TRBJ2-3

cdr3_nt: TGTGCCAGCACCCCGGCGTGGGGCTTTAGTGTCTACACCTTC
cdr3_aa: CASTPAWGFSVYTF
d_call: NA
v_call: TRBV28
clone_size: NA
j_call: TRBJ1-2

cdr3_nt: TGCGCCAGCAGCTTGCAAGAGGGAGGCAATTCACCCCTCCACTTT
cdr3_aa: CASSLQEGGNSPLHF
d_call: NA
v_call: TRBV5-1
clone_size: NA
j_call: TRBJ1-6

cdr3_nt: TGTGCCAGCAGCGGAGAACTACTGAGCTACGAGCAGTACTTC
cdr3_aa: CASSGELLSYEQYF
d_call: NA
v_call: TRBV9
clone_size: NA
j_call: TRBJ2-7

cdr3_nt: TGCGCCAGCAGCTACAGGGACACCGGGGAGCTGTTTTTT
cdr3_aa: CASSYRDTGELFF
d_call: NA
v_call: TRBV5-1
clone_size: NA
j_call: TRBJ2-2

cdr3_nt: TGTGCCAGCAGTGAGACAGGACAAGCTAGTCTGTTTTTT
cdr3_aa: CASSETGQASLFF
d_call: NA
v_call: TRBV6-1
clone_size: NA
j_call: TRBJ1-4

cdr3_nt: TGTGCCACCAGTGATCCTTCGAGAGGGAACCCCTACAATGAGCAGTTCTTC
cdr3_aa: CATSDPSRGNPYNEQFF
d_call: NA
v_call: TRBV24-1
clone_size: NA
j_call: TRBJ2-1

cdr3_nt: TGTGCCAGCCAGGGACAGGTGGCCTACAATGAGCAGTTCTTC
cdr3_aa: CASQGQVAYNEQFF
d_call: TRBD1
v_call: TRBV5-4
clone_size: once
j_call: TRBJ2-1